These 20 T cell receptor beta chains came from one sample sequenced in a study of blood T cell repertoires in COVID-19. Profiling relied on immunoSEQ multiplex PCR, and the TCRdb table lists in-frame clones only, not all of them. The top ten hold less than 20% of the sample, which has 20,000 to 25,000 clones, around 67% seen once. The specimen was peripheral blood. The source is a human donor in a cohort sampled during active or convalescent COVID-19.

This clone was detected once. This chain connects TRBV28 to TRBJ2-1; 13 positions match TRBD2. V trimming: 5 bases; J trimming: 4 bases; junction bases outside the gene matches: 5. The CDR3 is 16 residues long. Germline V lookup: CDR1 MDHEN, CDR2 SYDVKM. CDR3 nucleotides: TGTGCCAGCAGTCCCTTGGGACTAGCGGGGTACAATGAGCAGTTCTTC. Its protein product is CASSPLGLAGYNEQFF.

The chain carries TRBV27 and TRBJ2-7, with D perhaps TRBD2 (6 bases). Germline-derived CDR1 and CDR2 are MNHEY and SMNVEV (reference sequence). The CDR3 totals 14 residues. V was cut by 6 bases and J by 5 bases, with 17 bases left in between. CDR3 sequence (DNA): TGTGCCAGCAGCCACCCAGGCTCGGGGGACGAGCAGTACTTC. This sequence encodes CASSHPGSGDEQYF.

The chain has TRBV3-1 (or the pseudogene TRBV3-2) and TRBJ1-3; 8 bases align to TRBD1. J lost 2 bases, V lost 4 bases, and 7 bases had no gene match. The CDR3 length is 16 residues. Germline V gene sequence: CDR1 LGHDT, CDR2 YNNKEL (reference sequence). This CDR3 reads CASSPWTGSTGNTIYF. In DNA, the CDR3 is TGTGCCAGCAGCCCGTGGACAGGGTCAACTGGAAACACCATATATTTT.

This clone was seen a few times. The rearrangement joins TRBV19 to TRBJ1-2, with a tentative D call TRBD1 (6 bases). This CDR3 is 13 amino acids long. CDR1 LNHDA and CDR2 SQIVND come from the germline V gene (reference sequence). Trimming removed 4 bases at V and 2 bases at J, with 8 bases between. Written as DNA, the CDR3 is TGTGCCAGTAGTACAGGACAGAACTATGGCTACACCTTC. As protein: CASSTGQNYGYTF.

This clone was picked up a small number of times. This chain joins TRBV18 and TRBJ1-1; 8 bases are shared with TRBD1. Germline values: CDR1 KGHSH, CDR2 LQKENI. The CDR3 totals 14 residues. Germline trimming cut 3 bases from V and 5 bases from J; bases unmatched to any gene: 5. The CDR3 region has the DNA TGTGCCAGCTCACCTTGGACAGGGCAGACTGAAGCTTTCTTT. It translates to CASSPWTGQTEAFF. Drawing the rest from reference TRBV18 and TRBJ1-1, the complete variable domain is NAGVMQNPRHLVRRRGQEARLRCSPMKGHSHVYWYRQLPEEGLKFMVYLQKENIIDESGMPKERFSAEFPKEGPSILRIQQVVRGDSAAYFCASSPWTGQTEAFFGQGTRLTVV.

The V and J genes are TRBV5-1 and TRBJ1-2, with D tentatively TRBD1 (5 bases). Deletions cut 5 bases from V and 0 bases from J, with 8 bases between. This CDR3 comprises 13 residues. Germline-derived CDR1 and CDR2 are SGHRS and YFSETQ. The CDR3 sequence is CASSMTANYGYTF. The CDR3 region has the DNA TGCGCCAGCAGTATGACAGCTAACTATGGCTACACCTTC. Combining the CDR3 with reference TRBV5-1 and TRBJ1-2 gives the whole variable domain KAGVTQTPRYLIKTRGQQVTLSCSPISGHRSVSWYQQTPGQGLQFLFEYFSETQRNKGNFPGRFSGRQFSNSRSEMNVSTLELGDSALYLCASSMTANYGYTFGSGTRLTVV.

V is TRBV6-5 and J is TRBJ2-3, with D perhaps matching TRBD1 (7 bases). Between the trimmed V and J ends, which lost 2 bases and 4 bases, there was a span of 13 bases. The germline V gene has CDR1 MNHEY and CDR2 SVGAGI. The CDR3 has 15 residues. The CDR3 sequence is CASSYLPGGPDTQYF. The CDR3 DNA reads TGTGCCAGCAGTTACCTCCCAGGGGGGCCAGATACGCAGTATTTT.

This clone came up a few times. The chain couples TRBV9 to TRBJ2-3; 11 positions match TRBD2. V shed 4 bases and J 0 bases; nucleotides not matched to a gene: 7. The CDR3 length is 17 residues. Germline CDR1 is SGDLS and CDR2 is YYNGEE. The CDR3: CASSSRLAGISTDTQYF. CDR3 sequence (DNA): TGTGCCAGCAGCTCAAGACTAGCGGGGATTAGCACAGATACGCAGTATTTT.

The chain recombines TRBV6-5 with TRBJ2-7; weak D call: TRBD2 (5 bases). Germline V gene lookup returns CDR1 MNHEY and CDR2 SVGAGI. This CDR3 region has 15 residues. The germline V and J ends were trimmed by 4 bases and 3 bases, with 16 bases remaining between them. The DNA of the CDR3 is TGTGCCAGCAGTTCTCCCTACACTAGGATCTACGAGCAGTACTTC. Translated, it gives CASSSPYTRIYEQYF.

This clone was recorded once. This chain connects TRBV10-2 to TRBJ1-5; D ambiguous. The germline V gene encodes CDR1 WSHSY and CDR2 SAAADI. The CDR3 loop spans 14 amino acids. Trimming took off 4 bases at V and 3 bases at J, with 10 bases between the two ends. CDR3 bases: TGCGCCAGCAGTGGGGCCAACCTCAATCAGCCCCAGCATTTT. Protein: CASSGANLNQPQHF.

The chain combines TRBV4-3 with TRBJ2-6; 9 positions match TRBD1. The germline V gene encodes CDR1 LGHNA and CDR2 YSLEER. After removal of 2 bases from V and 3 bases from J, the junction contained 5 bases not matched to a gene. CDR3 size: 17 residues. The CDR3 reads CASSQTGGTFGANVLTF. CDR3 DNA: TGCGCCAGCAGCCAAACAGGGGGCACGTTTGGGGCCAACGTCCTGACTTTC.

The chain employs TRBV7-2 and TRBJ2-5; D gene ambiguous. Germline V lookup: CDR1 SGHTA, CDR2 FQGNSA. The CDR3 covers 13 residues. The ends were cut back, 6 bases at V and 5 bases at J, with 13 bases in the middle. CDR3 DNA sequence: TGTGCCAGCAGGATAACCATCGGGGAGACCCAGTACTTC. This encodes CASRITIGETQYF. Together with reference TRBV7-2 and TRBJ2-5, the CDR3 gives the full variable domain: GAGVSQSPSNKVTEKGKDVELRCDPISGHTALYWYRQSLGQGLEFLIYFQGNSAPDKSGLPSDRFSAERTGGSVSTLTIQRTQQEDSAVYLCASRITIGETQYFGPGTRLLVL.

The rearrangement joins TRBV11-3 to TRBJ2-1; 7 bases agree with TRBD2. The germline CDR1 and CDR2 sequences are SGHNT and YENEEA. V lost 0 bases and J lost 0; bases outside the gene matches: 2. The CDR3 spans 16 residues. The chain's CDR3 is CASSLDGGGSYNEQFF. CDR3 nucleotides: TGTGCCAGCAGCTTAGATGGCGGGGGCTCCTACAATGAGCAGTTCTTC.

J is TRBJ1-5 and V is TRBV6-5; TRBD1 aligns across 7 bases. This CDR3 has 14 residues. J was trimmed by 4 bases and V by 6 bases; bases with no gene match: 6. Germline assignment: CDR1 MNHEY and CDR2 SVGAGI. CDR3 residues: CASRGQIFNQPQHF. The CDR3 DNA reads as TGTGCCAGCAGGGGACAGATTTTTAATCAGCCCCAGCATTTT.

Only a few counts were recorded for this clone. Other DNA sequences within the sample encode an identical CDR3. CDR3 in DNA: TGTGCCACCAGTGATTTGCAAACGGGAGGGTTAACAGATACGCAGTATTTT. It specifies CATSDLQTGGLTDTQYF. V gene TRBV24-1 combines with J gene TRBJ2-3; 8 bases are a match to TRBD2. After removal of 0 bases from V and 3 bases from J, the junction contained 7 bases not matched to a gene. CDR3 length equals 17 residues. CDR1 is KGHDR and CDR2 is SFDVKD in the germline V gene.

CDR3 DNA sequence: TGCGCCAGCAGCCAAGTTGTAGGGGATACTGGCTACACCTTC. Amino acid sequence: CASSQVVGDTGYTF. V usage is TRBV4-1 and J usage is TRBJ1-2, with D possibly being TRBD1 (5 bases). Trimming stripped 1 base from V and 7 bases from J, with 13 bases between. The CDR3 spans 14 residues. Germline loops: CDR1 MGHRA, CDR2 YSYEKL.

This chain links TRBV5-1 with TRBJ2-3; 8 bases fit TRBD2. Germline values: CDR1 SGHRS, CDR2 YFSETQ. The J segment lost 1 base and the V segment lost 4 bases, leaving 5 bases of the junction unmatched. The CDR3 is 15 amino acids. In nucleotides, the CDR3 is TGCGCCAGCAGCCGGGGAGCGGGAGGCACAGATACGCAGTATTTT. Amino acids: CASSRGAGGTDTQYF.

CDR3 coding DNA: TGTGCCAGTAGTATCCTAGCGGGAAATAGGGCTGAGCAGTTCTTC. It specifies CASSILAGNRAEQFF. The chain employs TRBV19 and TRBJ2-1; 9 bases are shared with TRBD2. V lost 3 bases to trimming and J lost 9 bases; unmatched junction nucleotides: 9. Germline V gene lookup returns CDR1 LNHDA and CDR2 SQIVND (reference sequence). There are 15 residues in the CDR3.

The V and J genes are TRBV9 and TRBJ1-6; D not resolved. Trimming took off 0 bases at V and 4 bases at J, with 5 bases between the two ends. The CDR3 contains 14 residues. Germline CDR1 SGDLS, CDR2 YYNGEE. The CDR3 region has the DNA TGTGCCAGCAGCGTAGGACAATATAATTCACCCCTCCACTTT. Translating gives CASSVGQYNSPLHF.

This clone has a single count. At one end the junction does not follow the germline gene, possibly because of a read error. J is TRBJ2-1 and V is TRBV10-1; no definite D call. Per germline, CDR1 WNHNN and CDR2 SYGVQD (reference sequence). CDR3 length: 12 residues. The CDR3 protein is CASSESGTPEVF. CDR3 nucleotides: TGCGCCAGCAGTGAGTCAGGCACTCCCGAGGTCTTC.